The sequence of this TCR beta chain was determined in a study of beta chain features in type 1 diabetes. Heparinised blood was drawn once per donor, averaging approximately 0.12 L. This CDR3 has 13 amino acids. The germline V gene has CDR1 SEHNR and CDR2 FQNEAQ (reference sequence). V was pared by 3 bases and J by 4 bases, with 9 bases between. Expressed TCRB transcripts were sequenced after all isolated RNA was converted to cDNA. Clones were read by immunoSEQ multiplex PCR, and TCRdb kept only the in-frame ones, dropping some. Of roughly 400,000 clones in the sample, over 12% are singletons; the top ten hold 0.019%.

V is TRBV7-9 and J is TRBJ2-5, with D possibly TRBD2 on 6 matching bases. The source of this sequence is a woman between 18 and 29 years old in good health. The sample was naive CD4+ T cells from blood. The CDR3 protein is CASSFTSPETQYF. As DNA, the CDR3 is TGTGCCAGCAGCTTCACTAGCCCAGAGACCCAGTACTTC.